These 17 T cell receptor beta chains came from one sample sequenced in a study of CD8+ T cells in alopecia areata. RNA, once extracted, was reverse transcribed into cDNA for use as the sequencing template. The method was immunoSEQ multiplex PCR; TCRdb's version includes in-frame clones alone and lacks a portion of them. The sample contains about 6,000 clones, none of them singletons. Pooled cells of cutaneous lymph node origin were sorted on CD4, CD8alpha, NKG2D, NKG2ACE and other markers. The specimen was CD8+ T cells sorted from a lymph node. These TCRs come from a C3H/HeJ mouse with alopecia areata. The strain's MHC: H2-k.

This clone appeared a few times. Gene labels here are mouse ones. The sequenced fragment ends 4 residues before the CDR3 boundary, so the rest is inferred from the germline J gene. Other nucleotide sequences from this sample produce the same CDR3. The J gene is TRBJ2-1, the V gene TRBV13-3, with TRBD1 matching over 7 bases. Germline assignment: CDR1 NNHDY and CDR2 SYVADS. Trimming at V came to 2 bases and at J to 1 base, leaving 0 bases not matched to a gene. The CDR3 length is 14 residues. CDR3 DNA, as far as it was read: TGTGCCAGCAGTGAGACAGGGAACTATGCT. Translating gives CASSETGNYA. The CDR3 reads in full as CASSETGNYAEQFF.

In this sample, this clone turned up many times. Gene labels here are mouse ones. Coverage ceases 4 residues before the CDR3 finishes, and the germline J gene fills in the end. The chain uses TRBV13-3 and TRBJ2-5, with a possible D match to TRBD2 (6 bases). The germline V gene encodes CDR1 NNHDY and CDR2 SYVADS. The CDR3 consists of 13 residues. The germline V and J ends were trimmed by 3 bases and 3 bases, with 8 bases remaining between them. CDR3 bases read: TGTGCCAGCAGTGGGGGACTTCAAGAC. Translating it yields CASSGGLQD. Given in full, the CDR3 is CASSGGLQDTQYF.

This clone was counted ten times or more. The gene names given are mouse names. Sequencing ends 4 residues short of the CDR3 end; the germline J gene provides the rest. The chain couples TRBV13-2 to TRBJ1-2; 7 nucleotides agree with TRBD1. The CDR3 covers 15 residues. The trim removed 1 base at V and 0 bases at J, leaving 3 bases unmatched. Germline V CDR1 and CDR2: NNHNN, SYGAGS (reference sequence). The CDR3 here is CASGDWGTANSDYTF. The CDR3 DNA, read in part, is TGTGCCAGCGGTGATTGGGGGACAGCAAACTCC.

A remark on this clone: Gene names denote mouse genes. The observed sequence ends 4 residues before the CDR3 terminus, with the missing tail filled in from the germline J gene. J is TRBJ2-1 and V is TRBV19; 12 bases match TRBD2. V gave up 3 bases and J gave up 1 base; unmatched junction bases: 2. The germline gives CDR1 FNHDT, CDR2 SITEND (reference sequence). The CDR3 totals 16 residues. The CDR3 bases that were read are TGTGCCAGCAGTAGGGACTGGGGGGCGAACTATGCT. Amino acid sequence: CASSRDWGANYA. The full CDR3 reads CASSRDWGANYAEQFF.

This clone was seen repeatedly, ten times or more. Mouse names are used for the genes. CDR3 DNA (partial): TGTGCCAGCAGTGGGGACTGGGGGGGAGAA. It specifies CASSGDWGGE. The CDR3 as a whole reads CASSGDWGGETLYF. V gene TRBV13-1 combines with J gene TRBJ2-3; 13 bases line up with TRBD2. The CDR3 extends 4 residues past the end of the read, so its final part is completed from the germline J gene. The CDR3 runs to 14 residues. Germline CDR1 and CDR2: NSHNY and SYGAGN.

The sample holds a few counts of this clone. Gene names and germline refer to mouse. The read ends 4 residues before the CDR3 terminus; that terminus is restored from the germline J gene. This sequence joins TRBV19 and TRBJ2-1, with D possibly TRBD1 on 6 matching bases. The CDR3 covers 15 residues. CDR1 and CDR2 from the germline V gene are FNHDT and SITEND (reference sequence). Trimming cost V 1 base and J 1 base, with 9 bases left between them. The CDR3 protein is CASSIRGQNYAEQFF. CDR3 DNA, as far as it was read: TGTGCCAGCAGTATAAGGGGACAAAACTATGCT.

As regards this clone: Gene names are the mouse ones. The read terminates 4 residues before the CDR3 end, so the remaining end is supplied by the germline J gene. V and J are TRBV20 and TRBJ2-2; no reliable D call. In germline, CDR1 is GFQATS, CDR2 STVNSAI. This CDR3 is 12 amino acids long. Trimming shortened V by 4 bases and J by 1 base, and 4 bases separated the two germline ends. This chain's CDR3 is CGATGNTGQLYF. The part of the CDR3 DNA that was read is TGTGGTGCTACAGGAAACACCGGG.

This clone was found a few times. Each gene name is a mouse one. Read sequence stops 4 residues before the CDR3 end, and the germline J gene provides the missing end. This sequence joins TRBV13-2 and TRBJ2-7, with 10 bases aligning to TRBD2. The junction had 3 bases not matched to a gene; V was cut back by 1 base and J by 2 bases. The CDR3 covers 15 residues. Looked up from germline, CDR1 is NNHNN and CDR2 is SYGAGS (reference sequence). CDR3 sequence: CASGDLGGRTYEQYF. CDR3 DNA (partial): TGTGCCAGCGGTGATCTGGGGGGGCGCACCTAT.

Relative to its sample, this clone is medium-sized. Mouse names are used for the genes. The CDR3 sequence is CASSQGYEQYF. The CDR3 bases that were read are TGTGCCAGCAGTCAGGGGTAT. The chain carries TRBV13-3 and TRBJ2-7; TRBD1 might be the D (6 bases). The CDR3 end is not reached by the read, which stops 4 residues before it; the germline J gene fills it in. CDR1 is NNHDY and CDR2 is SYVADS in the germline V gene. This CDR3 region has 11 residues.

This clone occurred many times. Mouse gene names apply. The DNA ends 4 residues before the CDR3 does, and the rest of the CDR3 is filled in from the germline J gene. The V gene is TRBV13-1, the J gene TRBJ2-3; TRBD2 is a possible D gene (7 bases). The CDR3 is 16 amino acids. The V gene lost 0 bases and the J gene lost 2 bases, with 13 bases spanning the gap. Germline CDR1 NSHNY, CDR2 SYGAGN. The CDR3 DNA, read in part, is TGTGCCAGCAGTGATGGGGGGGCGCAATATGCAGAA. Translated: CASSDGGAQYAE. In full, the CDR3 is CASSDGGAQYAETLYF.

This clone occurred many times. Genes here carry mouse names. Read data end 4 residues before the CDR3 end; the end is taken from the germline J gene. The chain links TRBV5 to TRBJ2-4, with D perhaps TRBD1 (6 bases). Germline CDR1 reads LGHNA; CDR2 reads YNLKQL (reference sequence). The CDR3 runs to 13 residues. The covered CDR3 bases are TGTGCCAGCAGCCAAGAGGACAGAAAC. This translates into CASSQEDRN. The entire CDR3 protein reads CASSQEDRNTLYF.

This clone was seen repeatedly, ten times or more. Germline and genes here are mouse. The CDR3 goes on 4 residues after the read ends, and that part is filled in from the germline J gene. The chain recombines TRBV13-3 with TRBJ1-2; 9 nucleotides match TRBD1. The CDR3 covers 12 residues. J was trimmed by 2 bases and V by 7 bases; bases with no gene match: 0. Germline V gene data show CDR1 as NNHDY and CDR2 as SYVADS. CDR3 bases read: TGTGCCAGCGGGACAGGGAACTCC. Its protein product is CASGTGNS. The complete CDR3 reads CASGTGNSDYTF.

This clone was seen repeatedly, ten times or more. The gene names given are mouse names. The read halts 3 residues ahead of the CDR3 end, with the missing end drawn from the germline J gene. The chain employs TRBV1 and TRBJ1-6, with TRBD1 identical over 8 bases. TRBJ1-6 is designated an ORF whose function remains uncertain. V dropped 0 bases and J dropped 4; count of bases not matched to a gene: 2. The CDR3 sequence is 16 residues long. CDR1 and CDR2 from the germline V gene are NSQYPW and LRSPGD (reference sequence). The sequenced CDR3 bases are TGCACCTGCAGTGCAGATCGACAGGGGTATAATTCGCCC. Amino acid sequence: CTCSADRQGYNSP. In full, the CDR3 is CTCSADRQGYNSPLYF.

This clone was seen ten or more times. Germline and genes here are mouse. The CDR3 sequence is CASSDHSSAETLYF. The sequenced part of the CDR3 DNA is TGTGCCAGCAGTGATCACAGTAGTGCAGAA. The chain recombines TRBV13-3 with TRBJ2-3, with D uncertain. Coverage ceases 4 residues before the CDR3 finishes, and the germline J gene fills in the end. The CDR3 spans 14 residues. V shed 1 base and J shed 0 bases, with 6 bases lying between them. CDR1 is NNHDY, CDR2 SYVADS, per germline.

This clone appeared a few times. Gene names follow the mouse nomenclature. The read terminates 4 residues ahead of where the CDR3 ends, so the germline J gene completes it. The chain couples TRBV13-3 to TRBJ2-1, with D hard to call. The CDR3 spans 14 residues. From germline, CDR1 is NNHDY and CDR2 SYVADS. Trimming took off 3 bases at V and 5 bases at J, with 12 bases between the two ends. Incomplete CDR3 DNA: TGTGCCAGCAGTGCCCCCTCTACAAATGCT. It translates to CASSAPSTNA. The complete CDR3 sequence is CASSAPSTNAEQFF.

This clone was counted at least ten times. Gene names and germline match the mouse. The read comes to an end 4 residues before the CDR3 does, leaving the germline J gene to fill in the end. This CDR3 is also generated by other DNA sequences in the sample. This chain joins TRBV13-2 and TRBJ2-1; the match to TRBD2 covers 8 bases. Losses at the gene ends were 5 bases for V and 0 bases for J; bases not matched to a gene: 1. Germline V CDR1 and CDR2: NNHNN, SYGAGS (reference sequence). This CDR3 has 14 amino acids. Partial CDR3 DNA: TGTGCCAGCGGGGACTGGGATAACTATGCT. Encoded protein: CASGDWDNYA. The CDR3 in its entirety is CASGDWDNYAEQFF.

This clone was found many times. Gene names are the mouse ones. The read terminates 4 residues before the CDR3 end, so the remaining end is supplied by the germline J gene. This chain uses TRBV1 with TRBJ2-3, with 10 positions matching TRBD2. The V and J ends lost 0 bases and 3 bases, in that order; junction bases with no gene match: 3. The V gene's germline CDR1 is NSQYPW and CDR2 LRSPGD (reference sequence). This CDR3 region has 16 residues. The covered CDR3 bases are TGCACCTGCAGTGCAGACTGGGGGGGCGAGGCAGAA. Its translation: CTCSADWGGEAE. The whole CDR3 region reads CTCSADWGGEAETLYF.